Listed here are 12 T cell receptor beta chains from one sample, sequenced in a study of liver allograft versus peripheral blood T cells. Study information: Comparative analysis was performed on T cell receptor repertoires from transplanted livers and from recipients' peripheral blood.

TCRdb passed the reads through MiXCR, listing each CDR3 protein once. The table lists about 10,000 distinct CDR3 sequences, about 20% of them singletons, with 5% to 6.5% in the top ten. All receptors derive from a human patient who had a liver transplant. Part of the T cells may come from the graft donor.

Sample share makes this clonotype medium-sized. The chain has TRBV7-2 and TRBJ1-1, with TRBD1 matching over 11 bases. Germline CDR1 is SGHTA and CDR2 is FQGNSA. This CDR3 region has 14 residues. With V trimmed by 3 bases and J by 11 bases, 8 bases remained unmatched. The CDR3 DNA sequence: TGTGCCAGCAGCTTCCCCGGGACAGGGGGGGTGGCTTTCTTT. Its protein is CASSFPGTGGVAFF.

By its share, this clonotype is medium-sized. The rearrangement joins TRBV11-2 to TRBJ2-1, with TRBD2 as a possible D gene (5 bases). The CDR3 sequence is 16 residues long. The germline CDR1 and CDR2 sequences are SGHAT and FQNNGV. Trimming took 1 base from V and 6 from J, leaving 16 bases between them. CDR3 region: CASSLAAFGLANEQFF. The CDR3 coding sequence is TGTGCCAGCAGCTTAGCAGCGTTCGGGCTAGCCAATGAGCAGTTCTTC.

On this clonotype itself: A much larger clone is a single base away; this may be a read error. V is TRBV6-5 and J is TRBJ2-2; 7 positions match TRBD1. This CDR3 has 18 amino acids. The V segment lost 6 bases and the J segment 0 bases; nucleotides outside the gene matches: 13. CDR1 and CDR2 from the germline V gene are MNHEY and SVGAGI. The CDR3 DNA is TGTGCCAGCAGCCTTCGGGCAGGGGGTAATCCGAACACCGGGGAGCTGTTTTTT. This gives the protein CASSLRAGGNPNTGELFF.

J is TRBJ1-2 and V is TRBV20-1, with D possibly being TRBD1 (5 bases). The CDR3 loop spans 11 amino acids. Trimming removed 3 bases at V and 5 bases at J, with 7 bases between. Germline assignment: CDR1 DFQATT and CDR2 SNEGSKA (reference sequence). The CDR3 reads CSARQGYGYTF. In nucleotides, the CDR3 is TGCAGTGCTAGGCAGGGTTATGGCTACACCTTC.

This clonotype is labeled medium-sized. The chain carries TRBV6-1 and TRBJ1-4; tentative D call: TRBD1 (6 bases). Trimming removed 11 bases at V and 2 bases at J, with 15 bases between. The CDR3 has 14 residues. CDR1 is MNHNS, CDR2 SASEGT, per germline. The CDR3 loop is CAVGEGVTNEKLFF. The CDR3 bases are TGTGCCGTGGGGGAGGGGGTTACTAATGAAAAACTGTTTTTT.

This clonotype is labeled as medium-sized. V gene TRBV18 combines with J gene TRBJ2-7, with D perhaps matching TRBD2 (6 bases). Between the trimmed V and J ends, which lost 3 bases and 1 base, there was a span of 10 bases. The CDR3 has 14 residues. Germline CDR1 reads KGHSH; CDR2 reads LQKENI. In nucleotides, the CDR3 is TGTGCCAGCTCACCCTCGCGGGATTCCTACGAGCAGTACTTC. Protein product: CASSPSRDSYEQYF.

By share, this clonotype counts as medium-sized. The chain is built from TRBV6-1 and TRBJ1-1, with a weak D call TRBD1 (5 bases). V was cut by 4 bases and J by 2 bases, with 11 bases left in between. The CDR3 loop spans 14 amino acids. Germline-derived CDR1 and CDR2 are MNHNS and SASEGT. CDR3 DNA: TGTGCCAGCAGTGCTTCAGGGACCAACACTGAAGCTTTCTTT. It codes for CASSASGTNTEAFF.

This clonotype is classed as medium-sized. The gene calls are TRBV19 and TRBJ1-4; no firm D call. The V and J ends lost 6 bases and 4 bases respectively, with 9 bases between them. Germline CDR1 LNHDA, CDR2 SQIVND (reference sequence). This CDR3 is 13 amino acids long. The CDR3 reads CASRQMNNEKLFF. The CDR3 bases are TGTGCCAGTAGACAGATGAATAATGAAAAACTGTTTTTT.

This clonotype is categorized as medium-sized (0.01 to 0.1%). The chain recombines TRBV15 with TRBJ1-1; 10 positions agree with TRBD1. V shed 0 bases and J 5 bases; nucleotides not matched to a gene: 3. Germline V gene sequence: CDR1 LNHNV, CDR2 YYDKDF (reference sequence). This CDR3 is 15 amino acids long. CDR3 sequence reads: CATSRDRDRGTEAFF. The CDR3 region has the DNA TGTGCCACCAGCAGAGATCGGGACAGGGGAACTGAAGCTTTCTTT. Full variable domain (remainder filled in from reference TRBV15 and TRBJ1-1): DAMVIQNPRYQVTQFGKPVTLSCSQTLNHNVMYWYQQKSSQAPKLLFHYYDKDFNNEADTPDNFQSRRPNTSFCFLDIRSPGLGDTAMYLCATSRDRDRGTEAFFGQGTRLTVV.

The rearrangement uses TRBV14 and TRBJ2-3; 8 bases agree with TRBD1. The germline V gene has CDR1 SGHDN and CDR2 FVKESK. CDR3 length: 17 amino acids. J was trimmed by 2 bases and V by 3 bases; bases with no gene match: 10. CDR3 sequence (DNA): TGTGCCAGCAGCCACCGAACCGGGACAGGCGACACAGATACGCAGTATTTT. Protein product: CASSHRTGTGDTDTQYF.

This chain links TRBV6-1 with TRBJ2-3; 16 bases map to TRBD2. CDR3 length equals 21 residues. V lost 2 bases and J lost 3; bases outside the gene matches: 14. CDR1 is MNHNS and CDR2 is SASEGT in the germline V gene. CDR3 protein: CASSERARGTSGGGGTDTQYF. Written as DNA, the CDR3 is TGTGCCAGCAGTGAACGGGCGCGCGGGACTAGCGGGGGGGGGGGGACAGATACGCAGTATTTT.

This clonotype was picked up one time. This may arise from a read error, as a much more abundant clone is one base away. This chain's CDR3 is CASSPVTGGTYNEHFF. The CDR3 nucleotides are TGTGCCAGCTCACCAGTGACAGGGGGCACCTACAATGAGCATTTCTTC. The chain has TRBV18 and TRBJ2-1, with 10 positions matching TRBD1. The CDR3 has 16 residues. Germline assignment: CDR1 KGHSH and CDR2 LQKENI.